The 31 T cell receptor beta chains reported below all come from one sample, sequenced in a study of blood T cell repertoires in COVID-19. Profiled with immunoSEQ multiplex PCR; TCRdb holds only in-frame clones, not every one. The data hold around 260,000 clones, with 80% to 85% observed a single time. What was sequenced was peripheral blood. These receptors were taken from a person between 65 and 80 years old with COVID-19, enrolled during active disease.

The chain uses TRBV18 and TRBJ1-5; no reliable D call. V was clipped by 4 bases and J by 4 bases, with 23 bases between them. The germline V gene has CDR1 KGHSH and CDR2 LQKENI. This CDR3 comprises 18 residues. The CDR3 sequence: CASSLNILAVAGNQPQHF. CDR3 nucleotide sequence: TGTGCCAGCTCACTGAATATTTTGGCAGTAGCGGGTAATCAGCCCCAGCATTTT.

V is TRBV29-1 and J is TRBJ2-2, with D hard to call. CDR3 size: 10 residues. In germline, CDR1 is SQVTM, CDR2 ANQGSEA. Trimming removed 5 bases from V and 5 bases from J, with 3 bases in between. CDR3 DNA: TGCAGCGTTCATACCGGGGAGCTGTTTTTT. Residues: CSVHTGELFF.

The V call is TRBV5-4, the J call TRBJ2-1; 8 nucleotides match TRBD2. The ends lost 3 bases at V and 5 bases at J; junction bases unmatched: 10. Germline values: CDR1 SGHNT, CDR2 YYREEE (reference sequence). The CDR3 is 16 residues long. The CDR3 loop is CASSSPGGGSHNEQFF. CDR3 DNA sequence: TGTGCCAGCAGCTCCCCTGGCGGGGGGTCCCACAATGAGCAGTTCTTC.

The chain has TRBV7-9 and TRBJ1-2; tentative D call: TRBD1 (6 bases). Germline values: CDR1 SEHNR, CDR2 FQNEAQ (reference sequence). Trimming removed 5 bases at V and 1 base at J, with 14 bases between. The CDR3 is 15 amino acids. The CDR3 bases are TGTGCCAGCAGCCCCGCCGCAGGGGTTAACTATGGCTACACCTTC. It is translated as CASSPAAGVNYGYTF.

This chain links TRBV9 with TRBJ1-1; 7 bases agree with TRBD1. The germline V gene encodes CDR1 SGDLS and CDR2 YYNGEE. The CDR3 is 15 amino acids. V dropped 4 bases and J dropped 0; count of bases not matched to a gene: 6. The CDR3: CASSPRQGMNTEAFF. CDR3 in DNA: TGTGCCAGCAGCCCTAGACAGGGTATGAACACTGAAGCTTTCTTT.

The chain uses TRBV11-2 and TRBJ2-1, with TRBD2 matching over 7 bases. V trimming: 2 bases; J trimming: 2 bases; junction bases outside the gene matches: 6. This CDR3 has 16 amino acids. The germline CDR1 and CDR2 sequences are SGHAT and FQNNGV. DNA of the CDR3: TGTGCCAGCAGCTTACCGCTAGCGGAGCCCTACAATGAGCAGTTCTTC. Protein: CASSLPLAEPYNEQFF. Supplemented by reference TRBV11-2 and TRBJ2-1, the full variable domain reads EAGVAQSPRYKIIEKRQSVAFWCNPISGHATLYWYQQILGQGPKLLIQFQNNGVVDDSQLPKDRFSAERLKGVDSTLKIQPAKLEDSAVYLCASSLPLAEPYNEQFFGPGTRLTVL.

V and J are TRBV7-8 and TRBJ2-2; the D is unclear. V dropped 1 base and J dropped 4 bases, with 10 bases sitting between them. The CDR3 is 15 amino acids. CDR1 and CDR2 from the germline V gene are SGHVS and FQNEAQ. The CDR3 loop is CASSLVSLPTGELFF. The CDR3 DNA follows: TGTGCCAGCAGCTTAGTATCACTACCCACCGGGGAGCTGTTTTTT. Looking up the rest from reference TRBV7-8 and TRBJ2-2 gives the full variable domain: GAGVSQSPRYKVAKRGQDVALRCDPISGHVSLFWYQQALGQGPEFLTYFQNEAQLDKSGLPSDRFFAERPEGSVSTLKIQRTQQEDSAVYLCASSLVSLPTGELFFGEGSRLTVL.

The V and J genes are TRBV2 and TRBJ2-2; perhaps TRBD2 as D (5 bases). The V end lost 6 bases, the J end lost 4 bases, and 15 bases lay between the germline ends. CDR1 is SNHLY, CDR2 FYNNEI, per germline. This CDR3 comprises 15 residues. The CDR3 nucleotides read TGTGCCAGCAGCCCGGACTGGATATCCACCGGGGAGCTGTTTTTT. It is translated as CASSPDWISTGELFF.

This clone came up once. The V and J genes are TRBV27 and TRBJ2-7; D may be TRBD2 (5 bases). The CDR3 spans 15 residues. The V and J ends lost 6 bases and 4 bases respectively, with 19 bases between them. Germline V gene data show CDR1 as MNHEY and CDR2 as SMNVEV (reference sequence). The CDR3 bases are TGTGCCAGCAGGCACCTGCGTGGTTCGGGGTACGAGCAGTACTTC. Protein sequence: CASRHLRGSGYEQYF.

The rearrangement links TRBV29-1 to TRBJ2-7; D perhaps matches TRBD1 (6 bases). Germline CDR1 and CDR2: SQVTM and ANQGSEA. V shed 4 bases and J shed 0 bases, with 13 bases lying between them. The CDR3 is 14 amino acids. The chain's CDR3 is CSVGGQGSSYEQYF. The CDR3 bases are TGCAGCGTTGGGGGTCAGGGGAGCTCCTACGAGCAGTACTTC.

The gene calls are TRBV3-1 (or the pseudogene TRBV3-2) and TRBJ1-2; 9 bases are shared with TRBD1. J was trimmed by 5 bases and V by 9 bases; bases with no gene match: 16. The CDR3 has 16 residues. Germline V gene data show CDR1 as LGHDT and CDR2 as YNNKEL (reference sequence). CDR3 DNA: TGTGCCAGTTACAACTCCGGGACAGGGCGGAGGTATGGCTACACCTTC. Encoded protein: CASYNSGTGRRYGYTF.

The CDR3 DNA sequence: TGTGCCAGTAGCTTTCAGACAGCAACTAATGAAAAACTGTTTTTT. Encoded protein: CASSFQTATNEKLFF. The J gene is TRBJ1-4, the V gene TRBV19, with a possible D match to TRBD1 (5 bases). CDR3 size: 15 residues. V was shortened by 6 bases and J by 0 bases, with 11 bases between the two germline ends. Germline-derived CDR1 and CDR2 are LNHDA and SQIVND (reference sequence).

The chain links TRBV6-5 to TRBJ2-3; D unresolved. The germline gives CDR1 MNHEY, CDR2 SVGAGI. The CDR3 is 15 residues long. Trimming removed 7 bases at V and 5 bases at J, with 19 bases between. The DNA for the CDR3 is TGTGCCAGCACGACCCGGAGCGTGTTTGGAGATACGCAGTATTTT. This encodes CASTTRSVFGDTQYF.

This chain links TRBV11-3 with TRBJ1-1; TRBD1 matches 7 bases. Germline V gene data show CDR1 as SGHNT and CDR2 as YENEEA. This CDR3 is 13 amino acids long. V dropped 2 bases and J dropped 8; count of bases not matched to a gene: 5. The CDR3 sequence: CASSLRRDSEAFF. The CDR3 nucleotides are TGTGCCAGCAGCTTACGCCGGGACAGCGAAGCTTTCTTT.

This sequence joins TRBV7-2 and TRBJ1-4, with D unresolved. Trimming took off 5 bases at V and 0 bases at J, with 7 bases between the two ends. The CDR3 loop spans 14 amino acids. CDR1 and CDR2 from the germline V gene are SGHTA and FQGNSA. The CDR3 region is CASSPEATNEKLFF. The CDR3 coding sequence is TGTGCCAGCAGCCCCGAGGCAACTAATGAAAAACTGTTTTTT.

The rearrangement links TRBV6-2 or TRBV6-3 to TRBJ2-1, with D possibly being TRBD1 (6 bases). Germline V gene data show CDR1 as MNHEY and CDR2 as SVGEGT. The CDR3 consists of 16 residues. Deletions cut 0 bases from V and 7 bases from J, with 16 bases between. The CDR3 nucleotides are TGTGCCAGCAGTTACTCCGCCGGCACAGGGTCGAATGAGCAGTTCTTC. Amino acid sequence: CASSYSAGTGSNEQFF.

The CDR3 loop reads CASSWEGYEQFF. The CDR3 region has the DNA TGTGCCAGCAGTTGGGAGGGATATGAGCAGTTCTTC. The chain joins TRBV6-2 or TRBV6-3 to TRBJ2-1; 7 positions agree with TRBD2. With 4 bases clipped from V and 8 bases from J, the junction kept 2 bases outside the gene matches. The CDR3 length is 12 residues. Per the germline V gene, CDR1 is MNHEY and CDR2 is SVGEGT.

This CDR3 reads CASSLASSSGGEQFF. The CDR3 DNA reads as TGTGCCAGCAGCTTAGCCAGCTCCTCGGGGGGTGAGCAGTTCTTC. This rearrangement joins TRBV7-9 to TRBJ2-1; 7 bases line up with TRBD2. After removal of 0 bases from V and 9 bases from J, the junction contained 8 bases not matched to a gene. The CDR3 totals 15 residues. The germline V gene encodes CDR1 SEHNR and CDR2 FQNEAQ (reference sequence).

V and J are TRBV11-3 and TRBJ2-3; weak D call: TRBD2 (6 bases). This CDR3 region has 16 residues. The germline V and J ends were trimmed by 2 bases and 5 bases, with 17 bases remaining between them. Germline V gives CDR1 SGHNT, CDR2 YENEEA. The CDR3 coding sequence is TGTGCCAGCAGCTTATCAGGTGGAGGGCAGAGAGATACGCAGTATTTT. The encoded protein is CASSLSGGGQRDTQYF.

The V gene is TRBV5-6, the J gene TRBJ2-3, with D maybe TRBD1 (7 bases). From germline, CDR1 is SGHDT and CDR2 YYEEEE. Between the trimmed V and J ends, which lost 3 bases and 5 bases, there was a span of 16 bases. The CDR3 contains 15 residues. DNA for the CDR3: TGTGCCAGCAGCTCAACAGGGGAGGAAGGAGATACGCAGTATTTT. Amino acid sequence: CASSSTGEEGDTQYF.

J is TRBJ1-5 and V is TRBV6-6, with D unresolved. Germline values: CDR1 MNHNY, CDR2 SVGAGI (reference sequence). The V and J ends lost 2 bases and 9 bases respectively, with 11 bases between them. This CDR3 has 13 amino acids. The CDR3 reads CASSYLVVVPQHF. CDR3 nucleotide sequence: TGTGCCAGCAGTTACCTCGTAGTAGTGCCCCAGCATTTT.

The J gene is TRBJ2-7, the V gene TRBV29-1; no reliable D call. CDR1 and CDR2 (germline): SQVTM, ANQGSEA. The CDR3 is 13 residues long. V lost 6 bases, J lost 2 bases, and 14 bases lay in between. CDR3 sequence (DNA): TGCAGCGTCTCCCCGCTAGGAACCTACGAGCAGTACTTC. Its protein is CSVSPLGTYEQYF.

The chain combines TRBV12-5 with TRBJ2-7; D is unclear. The CDR3 sequence is 12 residues long. Germline lookup yields CDR1 LGHNT and CDR2 FRNRAP. The germline V and J ends were trimmed by 11 bases and 2 bases, with 13 bases remaining between them. CDR3 loop: CAPPSYTYEQYF. As DNA, the CDR3 is TGTGCTCCCCCATCGTACACCTACGAGCAGTACTTC.

The CDR3 region is CASTQVAGANVLTF. The DNA for the CDR3 is TGTGCCAGCACACAGGTTGCTGGGGCCAACGTCCTGACTTTC. This chain connects TRBV6-5 to TRBJ2-6; a possible D gene is TRBD1 (5 bases). The ends were cut back, 7 bases at V and 2 bases at J, with 9 bases in the middle. CDR3 length: 14 residues. Germline loops: CDR1 MNHEY, CDR2 SVGAGI.

CDR3 sequence: CASSWAGGYGTDTQYF. DNA of the CDR3: TGTGCCAGCAGCTGGGCCGGGGGGTATGGAACAGATACGCAGTATTTT. V is TRBV5-5 and J is TRBJ2-3; 7 bases map to TRBD2. Germline loops: CDR1 SGHKS, CDR2 YYEKEE (reference sequence). The CDR3 is 16 amino acids. V dropped 3 bases and J dropped 3; count of bases not matched to a gene: 10.

The chain links TRBV10-3 to TRBJ2-3; 8 nucleotides align to TRBD2. Germline V gives CDR1 ENHRY, CDR2 SYGVKD. V lost 7 bases and J lost 8; bases outside the gene matches: 11. The CDR3 runs 14 residues. CDR3 sequence (DNA): TGTGCCATCAAGGCAGCGGGGGTAAAAAGTACGCAGTATTTT. This sequence encodes CAIKAAGVKSTQYF.

In its sample, this clone was seen once. The genes are TRBV7-2 and TRBJ2-3; 8 nucleotides match TRBD2. Germline CDR1 and CDR2: SGHTA and FQGNSA. Germline trimming cut 1 base from V and 1 base from J; bases unmatched to any gene: 1. The CDR3 runs to 15 residues. The CDR3 is CASSLVAGRTDTQYF. CDR3 coding DNA: TGTGCCAGCAGCTTAGTAGCGGGGCGCACAGATACGCAGTATTTT. Together with reference TRBV7-2 and TRBJ2-3, the CDR3 gives the full variable domain: GAGVSQSPSNKVTEKGKDVELRCDPISGHTALYWYRQSLGQGLEFLIYFQGNSAPDKSGLPSDRFSAERTGGSVSTLTIQRTQQEDSAVYLCASSLVAGRTDTQYFGPGTRLTVL.

V and J are TRBV15 and TRBJ1-5, with D possibly being TRBD1 (5 bases). This CDR3 region has 15 residues. CDR1 LNHNV and CDR2 YYDKDF come from the germline V gene (reference sequence). V gave up 0 bases and J gave up 2 bases, with 8 bases separating them. CDR3 bases: TGTGCCACCAGCAGAGATAAGACAGGCAATCAGCCCCAGCATTTT. Translating it yields CATSRDKTGNQPQHF.

The genes are TRBV7-3 and TRBJ2-2; no definite D call. The CDR3 totals 14 residues. Between the trimmed V and J ends, which lost 2 bases and 7 bases, there was a span of 11 bases. Germline CDR1 is SGHTA and CDR2 is FQGTGA. CDR3 in amino acids: CASSLGPLGGELFF. CDR3 in DNA: TGTGCCAGCAGCTTAGGGCCCCTCGGCGGGGAGCTGTTTTTT.

This clone showed up just a few times. V and J are TRBV6-2 or TRBV6-3 and TRBJ2-5; 8 nucleotides match TRBD1. Germline loops: CDR1 MNHEY, CDR2 SVGEGT. V was clipped by 5 bases and J by 0 bases; unmatched bases: 5. This CDR3 is built from 15 residues. The CDR3 protein is CASSPYRGYQETQYF. The CDR3 coding sequence is TGTGCCAGCAGTCCATACAGGGGGTACCAAGAGACCCAGTACTTC.

This rearrangement joins TRBV28 to TRBJ2-3; 7 bases agree with TRBD1. CDR3 length: 18 residues. From germline, CDR1 is MDHEN and CDR2 SYDVKM. With 5 bases clipped from V and 3 bases from J, the junction kept 17 bases outside the gene matches. The CDR3 sequence: CASSQRTGKGDSTDTQYF. The CDR3 DNA reads as TGTGCCAGCAGTCAAAGGACAGGTAAGGGAGATTCGACAGATACGCAGTATTTT.